The 2 T cell receptor beta chains presented below share a single source sample, sequenced in a study of T cells in Graves' hyperthyroidism and ophthalmopathy. TCR beta CDR3 regions were amplified from RNA. HTBI primers were employed in a first-round RT-PCR of the TCR CDR3. TCRdb used MiXCR to reprocess the multiplex PCR reads, holding one entry per CDR3 protein. The sample comprises some 550,000 distinct CDR3 sequences, about a fifth of which are singletons, and 26% rests with the top ten. The sequenced sample consisted of blood. Source of these receptors: a young man with Graves' hyperthyroidism.

The table lists this clonotype with many counts. The CDR3 sequence: CASRGFPGANVLTF. The CDR3, as DNA: TGTGCCAGCAGGGGTTTCCCTGGGGCCAACGTCCTGACTTTC. The gene calls are TRBV2 and TRBJ2-6; D uncertain. The germline V and J ends were trimmed by 6 bases and 2 bases, with 8 bases remaining between them. Germline assignment: CDR1 SNHLY and CDR2 FYNNEI. This CDR3 spans 14 amino acids.

The chain is built from TRBV7-3 and TRBJ2-7, with D perhaps TRBD2 (6 bases). The germline V gene encodes CDR1 SGHTA and CDR2 FQGTGA. The length of the CDR3 is 14 residues. Trimming took off 4 bases at V and 6 bases at J, with 16 bases between the two ends. CDR3 amino acids: CASSSSGSGSEQYF. The CDR3 nucleotides are TGTGCCAGCAGCTCCAGCGGGTCCGGTAGCGAGCAGTACTTC.